The 25 T cell receptor beta chains reported below all come from one sample, sequenced in a study of blood T cell repertoires in COVID-19 (dated by TCRdb to 2020 to 2022). The library was built by means of the immunoSEQ multiplex PCR assay. TCRdb holds this immuneACCESS table with in-frame rearrangements only. Some clones are missing; in checked studies, unresolved V genes explain under half, and the rest has no known cause. The sample records about 280,000 clones, 88% of which are singletons. Of the sample, 11% is held by the ten largest clones. The sample consisted of peripheral blood. The receptors derive from a woman aged 25 to 39 with COVID-19, enrolled during active disease.

The V gene is TRBV19, the J gene TRBJ2-1; 7 bases fit TRBD1. Germline CDR1 LNHDA, CDR2 SQIVND (reference sequence). The CDR3 has 16 amino acids. Trimming took 5 bases from V and 6 from J; bases not matched to a gene: 13. The chain's CDR3 is CASSSAGTVVPNEQFF. The DNA for the CDR3 is TGTGCCAGTAGTTCCGCCGGGACAGTAGTACCCAATGAGCAGTTCTTC.

The CDR3 is CASSPTGGAPYEQYF. The CDR3 nucleotides are TGTGCCAGCAGCCCCACCGGGGGGGCCCCCTACGAGCAGTACTTC. The V gene is TRBV5-5, the J gene TRBJ2-7, with 8 bases aligning to TRBD2. The ends lost 4 bases at V and 2 bases at J; junction bases unmatched: 8. Per the germline V gene, CDR1 is SGHKS and CDR2 is YYEKEE (reference sequence). CDR3 length: 15 residues.

On this clone: One end of the junction varies from germline; a read error may be responsible. The chain couples TRBV11-2 to TRBJ2-5, with 13 bases aligning to TRBD2. The CDR3 is made up of 13 amino acids. Germline CDR1 and CDR2: SGHAT and FQNNGV. The CDR3 region is CASSTGLAGDSHF. The DNA of the CDR3 is TGTGCCAGCAGCACCGGACTAGCGGGAGATTCCCACTTC.

The chain has TRBV2 and TRBJ2-7; tentatively, D is TRBD2 (5 bases). The CDR3 loop spans 13 amino acids. The V end lost 2 bases, the J end lost 4 bases, and 9 bases lay between the germline ends. Germline CDR1 reads SNHLY; CDR2 reads FYNNEI. The CDR3 DNA sequence: TGTGCCAGCAGTGAATACACGGGGTACGAGCAGTACTTC. Translation gives CASSEYTGYEQYF.

The chain recombines TRBV30 with TRBJ1-4; 11 nucleotides match TRBD1. V shed 1 base and J 5 bases; nucleotides not matched to a gene: 3. CDR3 length equals 15 residues. From germline, CDR1 is GTSNPN and CDR2 SVGIG (reference sequence). The CDR3 is CAWSAGTGGNEKLFF. For the CDR3, the DNA is TGTGCCTGGAGTGCCGGGACAGGGGGGAATGAAAAACTGTTTTTT.

The rearrangement joins TRBV3-1 (or the pseudogene TRBV3-2) to TRBJ1-1; tentative D call: TRBD1 (5 bases). Germline CDR1 and CDR2: LGHDT and YNNKEL (reference sequence). V shed 0 bases and J shed 5 bases, with 16 bases lying between them. The CDR3 extends over 16 amino acids. DNA of the CDR3: TGTGCCAGCAGCCAAGATCGAGGAGGGGCGCGGACTGAAGCTTTCTTT. Translated: CASSQDRGGARTEAFF.

The rearrangement uses TRBV28 and TRBJ2-1, with 7 nucleotides matching TRBD1. This CDR3 is 13 amino acids long. Germline CDR1 and CDR2: MDHEN and SYDVKM. The V and J ends lost 6 bases and 5 bases, in that order; junction bases with no gene match: 4. The CDR3 DNA is TGTGCCAGCAGCCCGGGACAGAACAATGAGCAGTTCTTC. Protein product: CASSPGQNNEQFF.

This clone occurred once. The DNA for the CDR3 is TGTGCCAGTAGTCGGACTAGCGGCTACGAGCAGTACTTC. This encodes CASSRTSGYEQYF. The chain carries TRBV19 and TRBJ2-7, with TRBD2 identical over 10 bases. CDR1 LNHDA and CDR2 SQIVND come from the germline V gene (reference sequence). The CDR3 covers 13 residues. V was clipped by 5 bases and J by 3 bases; unmatched bases: 1.

This clone has just a few counts. J is TRBJ1-2 and V is TRBV12-3 or TRBV12-4, with D possibly TRBD1 on 5 matching bases. The CDR3 spans 13 residues. V was cut by 3 bases and J by 6 bases, with 11 bases left in between. The CDR3 DNA follows: TGTGCCAGCAGTTTGGCAGGGTGGGATGGCTACACCTTC. Amino acids: CASSLAGWDGYTF.

The chain uses TRBV28 and TRBJ2-2, with D possibly TRBD2 on 5 matching bases. The germline V and J ends were trimmed by 5 bases and 2 bases, with 15 bases remaining between them. In germline, CDR1 is MDHEN, CDR2 SYDVKM. The length of the CDR3 is 16 residues. The CDR3 DNA follows: TGTGCCAGCAGTCCCCAGACCCCGGGAAACACCGGGGAGCTGTTTTTT. It specifies CASSPQTPGNTGELFF.

The chain combines TRBV19 with TRBJ2-1, with D possibly being TRBD1 (5 bases). Germline V gene data show CDR1 as LNHDA and CDR2 as SQIVND (reference sequence). V was shortened by 5 bases and J by 8 bases, with 13 bases between the two germline ends. The CDR3 has 13 amino acids. As DNA, the CDR3 is TGTGCCAGTAGTCTGGACACTTACGATGAGCAGTTCTTC. Amino acids: CASSLDTYDEQFF. The complete variable domain, with remaining parts taken from reference TRBV19 and TRBJ2-1, reads DGGITQSPKYLFRKEGQNVTLSCEQNLNHDAMYWYRQDPGQGLRLIYYSQIVNDFQKGDIAEGYSVSREKKESFPLTVTSAQKNPTAFYLCASSLDTYDEQFFGPGTRLTVL.

This chain links TRBV5-8 with TRBJ2-1; tentatively, D is TRBD1 (6 bases). The length of the CDR3 is 12 residues. Germline-derived CDR1 and CDR2 are SGHTS and YDEGEE. Trimming left V 2 bases short and J 10 bases short, with 10 bases between. The CDR3 nucleotides read TGTGCCAGCAGCTTACGCAGGGGCGAGCAGTTCTTC. Its protein product is CASSLRRGEQFF.

There are a few counts of this clone. The chain is built from TRBV2 and TRBJ1-3; D unclear. CDR1 is SNHLY and CDR2 is FYNNEI in the germline V gene. The CDR3 consists of 14 residues. Trimming took 4 bases from V and 0 from J, leaving 7 bases between them. As DNA, the CDR3 is TGTGCCAGCAGTGTAGAAGTCTCTGGAAACACCATATATTTT. Its protein is CASSVEVSGNTIYF.

The gene calls are TRBV24-1 and TRBJ1-5; TRBD1 matches 9 bases. Germline V CDR1 and CDR2: KGHDR, SFDVKD. Trimming cost V 12 bases and J 8 bases; bases outside gene matches: 7. The CDR3 totals 12 residues. In DNA, the CDR3 is TGTGCCGCCGGGACAGGGAGGGAGCCCCAGCATTTT. Protein product: CAAGTGREPQHF.

The chain has TRBV2 and TRBJ1-4; D ambiguous. The germline V gene has CDR1 SNHLY and CDR2 FYNNEI. The germline V and J ends were trimmed by 9 bases and 5 bases, with 13 bases remaining between them. The CDR3 runs to 13 residues. CDR3 in DNA: TGTGCCAGTAAAAGACGGGAAAATGAAAAACTGTTTTTT. Translation gives CASKRRENEKLFF.

In the case of this clone: The same CDR3 can be traced to other DNA sequences in this sample. V usage is TRBV6-5 and J usage is TRBJ2-3; tentative D call: TRBD2 (6 bases). Per germline, CDR1 MNHEY and CDR2 SVGAGI. The CDR3 is 14 amino acids. V lost 2 bases and J 0 bases, leaving 6 bases between the germline ends. CDR3: CASSYSGSTDTQYF. CDR3 sequence (DNA): TGTGCCAGCAGTTACAGCGGGAGCACAGATACGCAGTATTTT.

The rearrangement uses TRBV10-3 and TRBJ2-7; D unresolved. The germline V and J ends were trimmed by 8 bases and 9 bases, with 14 bases remaining between them. The CDR3 spans 11 residues. CDR1 and CDR2 (germline): ENHRY, SYGVKD. The CDR3: CAIGRPSGQYF. CDR3 bases: TGTGCCATCGGCAGGCCTTCAGGGCAGTACTTC.

This clone showed up just once. The J gene is TRBJ2-2, the V gene TRBV10-1, with TRBD2 matching 8 bases. Trimming took 4 bases from V and 3 from J; bases not matched to a gene: 4. Germline V gene lookup returns CDR1 WNHNN and CDR2 SYGVQD (reference sequence). The CDR3 sequence is 15 residues long. The DNA of the CDR3 is TGCGCCAGCAGTGGGACTAGCTCTTACACCGGGGAGCTGTTTTTT. Protein: CASSGTSSYTGELFF.

V is TRBV18 and J is TRBJ2-2; the D is unclear. The germline V gene has CDR1 KGHSH and CDR2 LQKENI. Trimming took off 3 bases at V and 1 base at J, with 3 bases between the two ends. This CDR3 comprises 13 residues. The DNA of the CDR3 is TGTGCCAGCTCACCTAAGAACACCGGGGAGCTGTTTTTT. Amino acid sequence: CASSPKNTGELFF.

V gene TRBV10-3 combines with J gene TRBJ2-7; maybe TRBD1 (5 bases). Germline-derived CDR1 and CDR2 are ENHRY and SYGVKD. V lost 11 bases, J lost 0 bases, and 14 bases lay in between. This CDR3 contains 13 residues. The CDR3 here is CASREQPSYEQYF. In nucleotides, the CDR3 is TGTGCCTCCAGGGAACAACCCTCCTACGAGCAGTACTTC.

The rearrangement uses TRBV4-3 and TRBJ2-1; maybe TRBD2 (6 bases). This CDR3 is 15 amino acids long. V was trimmed by 1 base and J by 8 bases, leaving 15 bases between them. Per the germline V gene, CDR1 is LGHNA and CDR2 is YSLEER. CDR3 DNA sequence: TGCGCCAGCAGCCAAGGTCAAGCGGGCAGCGATGAGCAGTTCTTC. Its protein product is CASSQGQAGSDEQFF.

V usage is TRBV3-1 (or the pseudogene TRBV3-2) and J usage is TRBJ2-7; 11 bases agree with TRBD1. Germline V gives CDR1 LGHDT, CDR2 YNNKEL (reference sequence). V was pared by 4 bases and J by 7 bases, with 9 bases of the junction left unmatched. The CDR3 is made up of 15 amino acids. CDR3 DNA sequence: TGTGCCAGCAGCCGCCGGACAGGGGGCAACGGGGAGCAGTACTTC. Its protein is CASSRRTGGNGEQYF.

The genes are TRBV14 and TRBJ2-7; 7 positions agree with TRBD2. This CDR3 comprises 12 residues. Germline CDR1 SGHDN, CDR2 FVKESK. The V gene end was trimmed by 1 base and the J gene end by 12 bases; junction bases not matched to a gene: 6. CDR3 bases: TGTGCCAGCAGCCAAGGGGAGGGCGGTCGGTACTTC. This gives the protein CASSQGEGGRYF.

The V gene is TRBV2, the J gene TRBJ2-4; D is possibly TRBD1 (6 bases). Germline assignment: CDR1 SNHLY and CDR2 FYNNEI. The length of the CDR3 is 12 residues. The germline V and J ends were trimmed by 6 bases and 4 bases, with 7 bases remaining between them. CDR3 loop: CASSTGKNIQYF. CDR3 in DNA: TGTGCCAGCAGCACAGGGAAAAACATTCAGTACTTC.

As to this clone: The junction does not match germline at one end; this may be a read error. The chain employs TRBV29-1 and TRBJ2-1; maybe TRBD2 (5 bases). CDR1 and CDR2 (germline): SQVTM, ANQGSEA. This CDR3 contains 11 residues. CDR3 in amino acids: CSAELVAEQFF. DNA of the CDR3: TGCAGCGCTGAACTAGTCGCTGAGCAGTTCTTC.